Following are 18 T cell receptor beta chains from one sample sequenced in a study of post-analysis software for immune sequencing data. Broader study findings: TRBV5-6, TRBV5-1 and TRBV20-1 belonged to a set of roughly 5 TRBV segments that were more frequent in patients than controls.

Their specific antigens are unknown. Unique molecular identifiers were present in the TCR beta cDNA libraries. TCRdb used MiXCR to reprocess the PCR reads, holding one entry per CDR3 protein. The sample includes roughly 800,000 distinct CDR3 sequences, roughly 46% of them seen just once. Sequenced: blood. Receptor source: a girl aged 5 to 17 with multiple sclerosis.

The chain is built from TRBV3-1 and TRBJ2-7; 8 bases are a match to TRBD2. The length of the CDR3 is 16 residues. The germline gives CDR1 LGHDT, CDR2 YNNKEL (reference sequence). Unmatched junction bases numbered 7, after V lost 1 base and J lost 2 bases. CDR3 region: CASSQAAHGGAYEQYF. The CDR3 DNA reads TGTGCCAGCAGCCAAGCGGCCCACGGGGGGGCCTACGAGCAGTACTTC.

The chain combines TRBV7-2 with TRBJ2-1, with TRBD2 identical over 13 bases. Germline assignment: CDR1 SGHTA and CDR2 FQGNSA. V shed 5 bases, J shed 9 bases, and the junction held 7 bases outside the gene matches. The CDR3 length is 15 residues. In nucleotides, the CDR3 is TGTGCCAGCAGCCGGACTAGCGGGAGCTCCCTTGAGCAGTTCTTC. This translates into CASSRTSGSSLEQFF.

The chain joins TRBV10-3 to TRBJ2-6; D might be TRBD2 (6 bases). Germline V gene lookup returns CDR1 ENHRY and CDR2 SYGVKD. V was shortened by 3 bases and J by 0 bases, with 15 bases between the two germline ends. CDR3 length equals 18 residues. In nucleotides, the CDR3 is TGTGCCATCAGTGAATTTAGCCCGGGGGACTCTGGGGCCAACGTCCTGACTTTC. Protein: CAISEFSPGDSGANVLTF.

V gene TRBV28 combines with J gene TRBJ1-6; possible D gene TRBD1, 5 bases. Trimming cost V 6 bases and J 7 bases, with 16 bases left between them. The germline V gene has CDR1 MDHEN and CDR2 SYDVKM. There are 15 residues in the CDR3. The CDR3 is CASSPRSDSNSPLHF. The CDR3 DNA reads TGTGCCAGCAGCCCCCGCAGTGACAGCAATTCACCCCTCCACTTT.

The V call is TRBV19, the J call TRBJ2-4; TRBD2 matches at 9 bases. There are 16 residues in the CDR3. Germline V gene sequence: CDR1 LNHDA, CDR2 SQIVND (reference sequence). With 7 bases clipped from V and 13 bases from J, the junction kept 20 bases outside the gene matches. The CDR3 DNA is TGTGCCAGTACTACGGGGGCTAGCGGGATCGCAGGGGAGCAGTACTTC. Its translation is CASTTGASGIAGEQYF. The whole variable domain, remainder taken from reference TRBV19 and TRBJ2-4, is DGGITQSPKYLFRKEGQNVTLSCEQNLNHDAMYWYRQDPGQGLRLIYYSQIVNDFQKGDIAEGYSVSREKKESFPLTVTSAQKNPTAFYLCASTTGASGIAGEQYFGAGTRLSVL.

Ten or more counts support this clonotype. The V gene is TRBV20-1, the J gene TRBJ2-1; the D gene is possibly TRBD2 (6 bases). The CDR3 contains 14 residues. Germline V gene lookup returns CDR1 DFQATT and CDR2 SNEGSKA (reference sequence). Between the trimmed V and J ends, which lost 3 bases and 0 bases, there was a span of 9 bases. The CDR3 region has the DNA TGCAGTGCTAGGCGGGGAAGCTCCTACAATGAGCAGTTCTTC. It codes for CSARRGSSYNEQFF.

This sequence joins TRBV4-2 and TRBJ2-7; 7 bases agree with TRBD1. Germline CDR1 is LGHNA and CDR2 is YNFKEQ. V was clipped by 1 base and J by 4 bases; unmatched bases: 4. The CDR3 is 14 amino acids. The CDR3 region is CASSQAGQPYEQYF. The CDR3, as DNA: TGTGCCAGCAGCCAAGCGGGACAGCCATACGAGCAGTACTTC.

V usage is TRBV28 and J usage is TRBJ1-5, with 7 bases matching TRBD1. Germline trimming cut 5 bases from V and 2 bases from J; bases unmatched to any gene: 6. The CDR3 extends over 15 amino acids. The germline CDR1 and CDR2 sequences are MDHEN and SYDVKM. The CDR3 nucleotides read TGTGCCAGCAGTCCGATCGGACAGGGCAATCAGCCCCAGCATTTT. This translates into CASSPIGQGNQPQHF.

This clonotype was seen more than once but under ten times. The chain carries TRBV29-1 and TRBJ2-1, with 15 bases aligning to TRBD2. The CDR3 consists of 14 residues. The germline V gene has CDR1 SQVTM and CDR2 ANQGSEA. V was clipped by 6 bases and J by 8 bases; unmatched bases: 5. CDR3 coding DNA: TGCAGCGTGGGACTAGCGGGAGGTTTCGATGAGCAGTTCTTC. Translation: CSVGLAGGFDEQFF.

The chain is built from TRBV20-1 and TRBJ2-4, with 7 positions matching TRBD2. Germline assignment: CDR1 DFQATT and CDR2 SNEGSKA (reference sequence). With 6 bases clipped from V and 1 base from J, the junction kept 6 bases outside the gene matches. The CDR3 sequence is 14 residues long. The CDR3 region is CSADSGGAKNIQYF. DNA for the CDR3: TGCAGTGCCGATTCCGGGGGGGCCAAAAACATTCAGTACTTC.

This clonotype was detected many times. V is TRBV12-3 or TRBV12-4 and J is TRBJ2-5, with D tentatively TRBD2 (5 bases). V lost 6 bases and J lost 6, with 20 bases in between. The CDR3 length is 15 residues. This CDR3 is CASSPPASGGQTQYF. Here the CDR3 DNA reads TGTGCCAGCAGCCCCCCAGCGTCCGGCGGGCAGACCCAGTACTTC.

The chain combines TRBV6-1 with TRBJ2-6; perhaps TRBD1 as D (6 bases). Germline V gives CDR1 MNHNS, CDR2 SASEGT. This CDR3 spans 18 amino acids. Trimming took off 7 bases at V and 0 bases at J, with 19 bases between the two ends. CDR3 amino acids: CASTRGGQSPSGANVLTF. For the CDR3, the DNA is TGTGCCAGCACCCGAGGTGGACAGAGTCCCTCTGGGGCCAACGTCCTGACTTTC.

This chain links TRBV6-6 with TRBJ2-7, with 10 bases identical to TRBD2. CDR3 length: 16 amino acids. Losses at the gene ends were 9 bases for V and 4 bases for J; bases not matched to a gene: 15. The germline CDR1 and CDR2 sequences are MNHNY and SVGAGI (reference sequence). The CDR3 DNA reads TGTGCCAGTACTCCACAAACTAGCGGGGAAAAATACGAGCAGTACTTC. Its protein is CASTPQTSGEKYEQYF.

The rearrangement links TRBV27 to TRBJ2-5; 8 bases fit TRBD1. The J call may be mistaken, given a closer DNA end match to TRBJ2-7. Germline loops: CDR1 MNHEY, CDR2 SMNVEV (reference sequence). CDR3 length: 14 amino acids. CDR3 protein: CASSPGDRMDEQYF. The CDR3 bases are TGTGCCAGCAGTCCCGGGGACAGGATGGACGAGCAGTACTTC.

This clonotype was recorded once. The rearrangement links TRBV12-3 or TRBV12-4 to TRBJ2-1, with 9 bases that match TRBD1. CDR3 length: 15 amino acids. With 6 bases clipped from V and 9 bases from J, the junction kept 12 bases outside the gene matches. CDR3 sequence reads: CASSSRQGERSEQFF. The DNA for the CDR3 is TGTGCCAGCAGCTCCCGACAGGGGGAGAGGAGTGAGCAGTTCTTC.

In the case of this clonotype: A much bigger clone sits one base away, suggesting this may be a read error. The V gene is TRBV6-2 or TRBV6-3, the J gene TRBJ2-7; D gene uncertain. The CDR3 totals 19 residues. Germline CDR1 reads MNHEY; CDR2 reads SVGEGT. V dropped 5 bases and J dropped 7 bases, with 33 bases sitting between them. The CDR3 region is CASSPLPTGPGYPPREQYF. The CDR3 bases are TGTGCCAGCAGTCCACTACCAACCGGACCCGGCTATCCCCCTAGGGAGCAGTACTTC.

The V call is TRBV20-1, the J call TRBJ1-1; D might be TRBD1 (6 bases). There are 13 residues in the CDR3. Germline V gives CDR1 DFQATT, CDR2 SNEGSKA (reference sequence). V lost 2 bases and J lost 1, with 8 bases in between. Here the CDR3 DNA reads TGCAGTGCTAGAAGGACAGCGAACACTGAAGCTTTCTTT. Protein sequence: CSARRTANTEAFF.

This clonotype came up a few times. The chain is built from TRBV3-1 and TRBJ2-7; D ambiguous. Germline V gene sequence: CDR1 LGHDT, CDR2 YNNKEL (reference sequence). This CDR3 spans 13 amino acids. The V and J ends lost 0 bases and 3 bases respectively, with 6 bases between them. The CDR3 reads CASSQEHGYEQYF. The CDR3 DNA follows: TGTGCCAGCAGCCAAGAACACGGCTACGAGCAGTACTTC.